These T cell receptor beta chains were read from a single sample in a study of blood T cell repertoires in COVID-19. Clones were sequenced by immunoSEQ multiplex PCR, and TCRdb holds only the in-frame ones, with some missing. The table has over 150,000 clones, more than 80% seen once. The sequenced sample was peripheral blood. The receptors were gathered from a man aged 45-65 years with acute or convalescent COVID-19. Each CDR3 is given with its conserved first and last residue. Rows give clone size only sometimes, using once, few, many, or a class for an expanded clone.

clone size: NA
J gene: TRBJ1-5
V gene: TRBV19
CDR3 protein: CASSIGGQGAGGNQPQHF

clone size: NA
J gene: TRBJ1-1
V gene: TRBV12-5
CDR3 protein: CASGRGGNTEAFF

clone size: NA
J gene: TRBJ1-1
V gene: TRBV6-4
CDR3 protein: CASSDSRDSEAFF

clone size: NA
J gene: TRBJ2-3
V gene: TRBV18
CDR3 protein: CASTGELGTDTQYF

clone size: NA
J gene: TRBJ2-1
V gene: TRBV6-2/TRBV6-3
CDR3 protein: CASSYPTGALWTSDNEQFF

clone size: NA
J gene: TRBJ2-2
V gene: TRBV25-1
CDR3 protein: CASSVTGTGELFF

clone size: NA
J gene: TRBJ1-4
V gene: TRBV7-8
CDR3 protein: CASSLGAVGRGSTNEKLFF

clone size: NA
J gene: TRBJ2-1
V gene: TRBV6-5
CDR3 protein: CASRSDNEQFF

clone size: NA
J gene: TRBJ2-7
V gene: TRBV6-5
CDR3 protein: CASSYSRDSRYYEQYF

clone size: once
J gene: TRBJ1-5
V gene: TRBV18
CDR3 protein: CASSSKGDSNQPQHF

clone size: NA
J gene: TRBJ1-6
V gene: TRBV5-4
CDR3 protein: CASSWTNSPLHF

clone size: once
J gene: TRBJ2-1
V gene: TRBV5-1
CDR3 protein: CASSLDGRGFMFF

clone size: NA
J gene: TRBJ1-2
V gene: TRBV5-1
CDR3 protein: CASSLSPGTGGSGGYTF

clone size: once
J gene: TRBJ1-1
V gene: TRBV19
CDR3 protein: CASSVPRAGRGTEAFF

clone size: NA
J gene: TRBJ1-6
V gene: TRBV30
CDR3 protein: CAWMGPYRGSPLHF

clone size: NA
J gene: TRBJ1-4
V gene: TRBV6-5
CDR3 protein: CASTGRGYHEKLFF

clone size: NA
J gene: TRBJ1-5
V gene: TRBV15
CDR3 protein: CATSRDLGGMGPQHF

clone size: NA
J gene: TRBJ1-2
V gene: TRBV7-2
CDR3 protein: CASSYPGDRGTARNYGYTF

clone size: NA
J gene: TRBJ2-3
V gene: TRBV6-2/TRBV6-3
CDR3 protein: CASSYPTVSGRAGADTQYF

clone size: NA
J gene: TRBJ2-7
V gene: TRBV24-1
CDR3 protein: CATSDLGSWGVEQYF

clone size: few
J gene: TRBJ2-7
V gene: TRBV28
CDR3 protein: CASRTTGKGSYEQYF

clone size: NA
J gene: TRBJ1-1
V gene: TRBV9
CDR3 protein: CASSIGQAMNTEAFF

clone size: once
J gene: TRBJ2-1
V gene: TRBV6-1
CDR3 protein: CASSENERGSSYNEQFF

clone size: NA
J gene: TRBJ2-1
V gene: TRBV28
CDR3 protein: CASSLRQAGWNEQFF

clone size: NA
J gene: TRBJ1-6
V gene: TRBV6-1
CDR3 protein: CASSVRDILSSYNSPLHF

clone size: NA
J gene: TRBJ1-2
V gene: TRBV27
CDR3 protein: CASSATGKYGYTF

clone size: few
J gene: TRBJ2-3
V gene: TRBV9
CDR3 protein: CASRPGRGVSTDTQYF

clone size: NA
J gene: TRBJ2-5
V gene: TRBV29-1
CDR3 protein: CSVEVLGETQYF

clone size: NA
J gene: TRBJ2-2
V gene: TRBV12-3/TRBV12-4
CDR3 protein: CAALAVRAGELFF

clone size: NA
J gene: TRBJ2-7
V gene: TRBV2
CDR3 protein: CATPGVEGEQYF

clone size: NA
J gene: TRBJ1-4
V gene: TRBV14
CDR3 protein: CASSQGQAFNEKLFF

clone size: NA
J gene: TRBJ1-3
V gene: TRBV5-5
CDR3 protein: CASSLEYRAGNTIYF

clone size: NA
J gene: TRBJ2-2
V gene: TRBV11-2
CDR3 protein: CASSLAGSGTGELFF

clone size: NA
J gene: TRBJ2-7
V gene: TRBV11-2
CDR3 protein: CASRPLKGQGVLEQYF

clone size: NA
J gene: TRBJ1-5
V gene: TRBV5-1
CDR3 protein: CASGQGPNQPQHF

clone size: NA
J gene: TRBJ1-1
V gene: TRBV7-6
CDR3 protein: CASALTAGNTEAFF

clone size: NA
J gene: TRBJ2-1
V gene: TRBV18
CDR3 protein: CASSPRDRVNNEQFF

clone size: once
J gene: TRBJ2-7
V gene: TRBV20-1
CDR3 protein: CSGQGYEQYF

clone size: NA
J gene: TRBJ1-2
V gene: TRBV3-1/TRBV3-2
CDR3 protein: CASSQPGTANYGYTF

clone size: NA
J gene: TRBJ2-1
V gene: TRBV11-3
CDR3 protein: CASSLGWTGHSYNEQFF

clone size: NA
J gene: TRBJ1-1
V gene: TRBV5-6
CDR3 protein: CASSLAGEWNTEAFF

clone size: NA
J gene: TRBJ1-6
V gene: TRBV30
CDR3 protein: CAWSVRDSSPLHF

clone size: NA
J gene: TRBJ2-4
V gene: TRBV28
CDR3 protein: CASSFRQGASLAKNIQYF

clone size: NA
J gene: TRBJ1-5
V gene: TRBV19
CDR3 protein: CASSMGQSNQPQHF

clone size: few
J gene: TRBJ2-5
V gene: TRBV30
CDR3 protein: CAWSVLGTQYF

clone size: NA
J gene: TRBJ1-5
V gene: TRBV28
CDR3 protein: CASSLLRRTLNQPQHF

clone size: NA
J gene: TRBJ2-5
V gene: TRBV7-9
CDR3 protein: CASSRTGVETQYF

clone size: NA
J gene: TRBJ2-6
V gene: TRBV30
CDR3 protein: CAWTRDFSGANVLTF

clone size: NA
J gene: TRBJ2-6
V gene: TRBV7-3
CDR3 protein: CASSSRPGSGGANVLTF

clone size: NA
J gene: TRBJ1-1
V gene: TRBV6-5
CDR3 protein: CASRLSTGNTEAFF

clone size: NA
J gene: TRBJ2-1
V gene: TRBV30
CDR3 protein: CAWSVTYNEQFF